Given below is one T cell receptor beta chain in context. A junction end diverges from the germline sequence, so it may reflect a read error. Data came from immunoSEQ multiplex PCR; TCRdb stores just in-frame clones and leaves some out. The sample lists some 74,000 clones, roughly 92% occurring once. This sample is drawn from a study of technical replicates of blood from several donors. The CDR3 is 11 amino acids. Germline V gives CDR1 GTSNPN, CDR2 SVGIG (reference sequence). The sequence derives from a human donor in good health. The material sequenced was T cells isolated from PBMCs. The chain employs TRBV30 and TRBJ2-7; a weak D match, TRBD1 (6 bases). CDR3 sequence: CAWRYGTTIDF. The CDR3 nucleotides are TGTGCCTGGAGGTATGGGACAACAATCGACTTC.